Shown below are 25 T cell receptor beta chains from a single sample sequenced in a study of blood T cell repertoires in COVID-19. Data came from immunoSEQ multiplex PCR; TCRdb stores just in-frame clones and leaves some out. This table holds roughly 59,000 clones, over 75% found once. Sequenced material: peripheral blood. The receptor set was obtained from a human donor in a cohort sampled during active COVID-19.

The gene calls are TRBV24-1 and TRBJ1-1, with TRBD1 matching 10 bases. CDR1 is KGHDR, CDR2 SFDVKD, per germline. The J segment lost 10 bases and the V segment lost 3 bases, leaving 4 bases of the junction unmatched. This CDR3 spans 13 amino acids. In nucleotides, the CDR3 is TGTGCCACCAGTGATGCCGGGACAGGGGTAGCTTTCTTT. Its translation is CATSDAGTGVAFF.

V and J are TRBV28 and TRBJ2-7, with D hard to call. Between the trimmed V and J ends, which lost 7 bases and 0 bases, there was a span of 16 bases. There are 15 residues in the CDR3. The germline V gene has CDR1 MDHEN and CDR2 SYDVKM. The CDR3 nucleotides read TGTGCCAGCATCACGTCCCCAGGTGCCTCCTACGAGCAGTACTTC. This sequence encodes CASITSPGASYEQYF.

The chain combines TRBV19 with TRBJ2-2; maybe TRBD1 (7 bases). Germline lookup yields CDR1 LNHDA and CDR2 SQIVND (reference sequence). The V and J ends lost 6 bases and 6 bases respectively, with 29 bases between them. The length of the CDR3 is 19 residues. The CDR3 is CASRDSGQRFSAGSGELFF. CDR3 in DNA: TGTGCCAGTAGGGATTCGGGACAGCGCTTCTCGGCGGGGTCCGGGGAGCTGTTTTTT.

This chain uses TRBV27 with TRBJ2-1; D is ambiguous. CDR1 and CDR2 (germline): MNHEY, SMNVEV (reference sequence). The length of the CDR3 is 14 residues. V was clipped by 2 bases and J by 0 bases, with 5 bases between them. The CDR3 here is CASSLLSSYNEQFF. CDR3 DNA sequence: TGTGCCAGCAGTTTACTGTCCTCCTACAATGAGCAGTTCTTC.

The chain links TRBV3-1 (or the pseudogene TRBV3-2) to TRBJ2-2, with D perhaps matching TRBD2 (6 bases). CDR1 LGHDT and CDR2 YNNKEL come from the germline V gene (reference sequence). Trimming left V 4 bases short and J 6 bases short, with 12 bases between. The CDR3 is made up of 14 amino acids. The CDR3 region has the DNA TGTGCCAGCAGCCCCGGGACTGCTGCCGGGGAGCTGTTTTTT. Its protein is CASSPGTAAGELFF.

The V and J genes are TRBV9 and TRBJ2-1; TRBD2 agrees at 10 bases. CDR3 length: 14 amino acids. CDR1 is SGDLS, CDR2 YYNGEE, per germline. Trimming removed 3 bases from V and 10 bases from J; junction bases left unmatched: 7. CDR3 bases: TGTGCCAGCAGCGAAACTAGCGGGATGGGGGAGCAGTTCTTC. This encodes CASSETSGMGEQFF.

The chain is built from TRBV29-1 and TRBJ1-1, with D unclear. V shed 6 bases and J shed 4 bases, with 6 bases lying between them. The CDR3 is made up of 10 amino acids. The germline gives CDR1 SQVTM, CDR2 ANQGSEA. The CDR3 region is CSVGSTEAFF. The CDR3 nucleotides are TGCAGCGTCGGGAGCACTGAAGCTTTCTTT.

The chain links TRBV11-1 to TRBJ1-1; 9 bases are shared with TRBD1. CDR1 and CDR2 (germline): SGHAT, FQDESV (reference sequence). This CDR3 region has 16 residues. V shed 1 base, J shed 0 bases, and the junction held 3 bases outside the gene matches. The CDR3 loop reads CASSLGTGGLNTEAFF. Written as DNA, the CDR3 is TGTGCCAGCAGCTTAGGTACAGGGGGCCTGAACACTGAAGCTTTCTTT.

This chain joins TRBV7-9 and TRBJ2-7; TRBD2 might be the D (6 bases). Germline-derived CDR1 and CDR2 are SEHNR and FQNEAQ (reference sequence). V lost 2 bases, J lost 4 bases, and 15 bases lay in between. The CDR3 covers 15 residues. The CDR3 nucleotides are TGTGCCAGCAGCTTATCGTGGCAGGGACTTTACGAGCAGTACTTC. This codes for CASSLSWQGLYEQYF.

The J gene is TRBJ2-7, the V gene TRBV12-3 or TRBV12-4; 8 bases line up with TRBD1. The CDR3 totals 13 residues. Trimming removed 8 bases from V and 2 bases from J; junction bases left unmatched: 5. The CDR3: CASSPGQAYEQYF. DNA of the CDR3: TGTGCCAGCTCCCCGGGACAGGCCTACGAGCAGTACTTC.

The V gene is TRBV9, the J gene TRBJ1-3, with D possibly TRBD1 on 6 matching bases. The CDR3 extends over 14 amino acids. CDR1 is SGDLS, CDR2 YYNGEE, per germline. Trimming left V 3 bases short and J 4 bases short, with 11 bases between. CDR3 DNA sequence: TGTGCCAGCAGCGCCACAGGGACAGGAAACACCATATATTTT. Translated, it gives CASSATGTGNTIYF.

The V call is TRBV6-6, the J call TRBJ2-5; no firm D call. Per the germline V gene, CDR1 is MNHNY and CDR2 is SVGAGI (reference sequence). This CDR3 is built from 12 residues. Trimming removed 7 bases at V and 2 bases at J, with 8 bases between. CDR3 amino acids: CASKLQQETQYF. CDR3 nucleotide sequence: TGTGCCAGCAAGCTACAGCAAGAGACCCAGTACTTC.

The J gene is TRBJ2-7, the V gene TRBV9; 7 bases match TRBD1. Trimming removed 4 bases from V and 7 bases from J; junction bases left unmatched: 11. The CDR3 has 14 amino acids. Germline V gives CDR1 SGDLS, CDR2 YYNGEE. The CDR3 DNA reads as TGTGCCAGCAGCCCAGGATCGACAGGGAGTGAGCAGTACTTC. Its protein product is CASSPGSTGSEQYF.

The chain joins TRBV7-9 to TRBJ2-7, with TRBD1 as a possible D gene (5 bases). This CDR3 has 12 residues. Germline V gene sequence: CDR1 SEHNR, CDR2 FQNEAQ (reference sequence). V lost 7 bases and J lost 6, with 13 bases in between. The CDR3 sequence is CASTEGAGEQYF. CDR3 sequence (DNA): TGTGCCAGCACGGAAGGGGCAGGCGAGCAGTACTTC.

The chain joins TRBV6-6 to TRBJ1-4, with TRBD1 matching 8 bases. Per germline, CDR1 MNHNY and CDR2 SVGAGI (reference sequence). J gave up 6 bases and V 7 bases, and 10 bases lay outside the gene matches. This CDR3 is 15 amino acids long. CDR3: CASTSGGQGYEKLFF. CDR3 sequence (DNA): TGTGCCAGCACCTCGGGAGGACAGGGATATGAAAAACTGTTTTTT.

The rearrangement joins TRBV18 to TRBJ2-7, with 7 bases fitting TRBD2. CDR1 and CDR2 (germline): KGHSH, LQKENI. The V and J ends lost 3 bases and 0 bases, in that order; junction bases with no gene match: 8. CDR3 length equals 16 residues. DNA of the CDR3: TGTGCCAGCTCACCCCCGTCCCTAGCGGCCTCCTACGAGCAGTACTTC. Translating gives CASSPPSLAASYEQYF.

The V and J genes are TRBV28 and TRBJ1-5; no reliable D call. The CDR3 runs to 15 residues. Trimming removed 4 bases at V and 3 bases at J, with 13 bases between. Germline V CDR1 and CDR2: MDHEN, SYDVKM. CDR3: CASSSPNGDNQPQHF. The CDR3, as DNA: TGTGCCAGCAGTTCCCCCAACGGGGACAATCAGCCCCAGCATTTT.

This rearrangement joins TRBV7-9 to TRBJ2-7; 7 nucleotides match TRBD1. The V gene's germline CDR1 is SEHNR and CDR2 FQNEAQ (reference sequence). J gave up 4 bases and V 5 bases, and 8 bases lay outside the gene matches. CDR3 size: 14 residues. CDR3 nucleotide sequence: TGTGCCAGCAGCCACCAGACAGGGCGGTACGAGCAGTACTTC. This sequence encodes CASSHQTGRYEQYF.

There are a few counts of this clone. The rearrangement joins TRBV19 to TRBJ1-5, with 7 bases fitting TRBD1. CDR3 size: 13 residues. Unmatched junction bases numbered 7, after V lost 6 bases and J lost 8 bases. CDR1 is LNHDA and CDR2 is SQIVND in the germline V gene (reference sequence). The CDR3 here is CASSRDSQKPQHF. CDR3 bases: TGTGCCAGTAGCCGGGACAGCCAAAAGCCCCAGCATTTT.

The chain carries TRBV28 and TRBJ2-6; D is perhaps TRBD1 (6 bases). The V gene lost 5 bases and the J gene lost 4 bases, with 12 bases spanning the gap. This CDR3 contains 15 residues. The germline V gene encodes CDR1 MDHEN and CDR2 SYDVKM. The CDR3 DNA follows: TGTGCCAGCAGTCCCCAGGGGTGGGGGGCCAACGTCCTGACTTTC. It is translated as CASSPQGWGANVLTF.

CDR3 DNA sequence: TGTGCCAGCACCTGGGGCAGGGGGAACACTGAAGCTTTCTTT. Translated, it gives CASTWGRGNTEAFF. The gene calls are TRBV7-2 and TRBJ1-1, with D perhaps TRBD1 (6 bases). Germline CDR1 is SGHTA and CDR2 is FQGNSA. V was clipped by 7 bases and J by 1 base, with 13 bases between them. The CDR3 consists of 14 residues.

The chain recombines TRBV30 with TRBJ2-3; 7 nucleotides line up with TRBD2. The CDR3 has 15 amino acids. Trimming took 1 base from V and 0 from J; bases not matched to a gene: 4. CDR1 is GTSNPN, CDR2 SVGIG, per germline (reference sequence). As DNA, the CDR3 is TGTGCCTGGAGTGCGGGACTATCTAGCACAGATACGCAGTATTTT. Protein: CAWSAGLSSTDTQYF.

V gene TRBV5-4 combines with J gene TRBJ1-6; maybe TRBD1 (5 bases). CDR1 is SGHNT, CDR2 YYREEE, per germline (reference sequence). The CDR3 spans 15 residues. V lost 0 bases to trimming and J lost 5 bases, with 9 bases between them. CDR3 sequence: CASSLADRDNSPLHF. As DNA, the CDR3 is TGTGCCAGCAGCTTGGCCGACAGAGATAATTCACCCCTCCACTTT.

The chain joins TRBV20-1 to TRBJ2-7; possibly TRBD2 for D (6 bases). Trimming shortened V by 3 bases and J by 5 bases, and 11 bases separated the two germline ends. The CDR3 is made up of 12 amino acids. Germline lookup yields CDR1 DFQATT and CDR2 SNEGSKA (reference sequence). CDR3 nucleotide sequence: TGCAGTGCTAGTTGGGGGGTTAACGAGCAGTACTTC. Encoded protein: CSASWGVNEQYF.

A single count supports this clone. V usage is TRBV19 and J usage is TRBJ2-1, with 14 positions matching TRBD2. Trimming cost V 5 bases and J 8 bases; bases outside gene matches: 8. The CDR3 is 16 amino acids. Germline V CDR1 and CDR2: LNHDA, SQIVND (reference sequence). CDR3 nucleotide sequence: TGTGCCAGTAGTGGGGGACTAGCGGGAGTGATAGATGAGCAGTTCTTC. The encoded protein is CASSGGLAGVIDEQFF.